This TCR beta chain came from a study of CD8 T cell repertoires and HIV-1 epitope variants. The assay was immunoSEQ multiplex PCR, and TCRdb's table has in-frame clones only and misses some. The sample carries 90,000 or so clones, roughly 81% recorded once. The sample was uncultured baseline CD8+ T cells from peripheral blood mononuclear cells (PBMCs). This sequence was found in a male donor with HIV.

The CDR3 sequence is CASGTSTGGLNYGYTF. CDR3 nucleotides: TGTGCCAGCGGTACAAGCACAGGGGGCTTAAACTATGGCTACACCTTC. The rearrangement uses TRBV7-3 and TRBJ1-2; 9 bases line up with TRBD1. There are 16 residues in the CDR3. Losses at the gene ends were 8 bases for V and 2 bases for J; bases not matched to a gene: 12. Germline V gene sequence: CDR1 SGHTA, CDR2 FQGTGA.